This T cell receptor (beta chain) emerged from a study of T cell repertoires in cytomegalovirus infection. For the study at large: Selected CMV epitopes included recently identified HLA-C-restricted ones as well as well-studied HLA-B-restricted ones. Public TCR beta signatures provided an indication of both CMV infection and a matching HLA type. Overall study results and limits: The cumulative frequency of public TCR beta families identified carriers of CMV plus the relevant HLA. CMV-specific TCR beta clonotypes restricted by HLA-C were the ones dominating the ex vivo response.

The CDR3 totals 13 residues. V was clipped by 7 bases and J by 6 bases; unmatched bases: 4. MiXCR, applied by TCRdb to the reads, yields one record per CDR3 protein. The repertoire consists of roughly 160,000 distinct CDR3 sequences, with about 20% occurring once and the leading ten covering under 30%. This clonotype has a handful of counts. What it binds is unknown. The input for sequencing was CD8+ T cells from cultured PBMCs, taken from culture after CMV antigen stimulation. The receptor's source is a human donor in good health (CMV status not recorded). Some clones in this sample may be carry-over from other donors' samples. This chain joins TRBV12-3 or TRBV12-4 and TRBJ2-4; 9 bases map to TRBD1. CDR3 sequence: CASMGQGGNIQYF. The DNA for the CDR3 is TGTGCCAGCATGGGACAGGGAGGAAACATTCAGTACTTC.